Listed here are 27 T cell receptor beta chains from one sample, sequenced in a study of shared clonotypes between healthy human individuals. TCRdb keeps only in-frame clones here, not all; method: immunoSEQ multiplex PCR. The table shows about 1.1 million clones, with about 72% occurring only once. The sequenced sample was memory CD4+ T cells from PBMCs. Subset given: CD45RA-negative fraction. The receptors derive from a man between 18 and 29 years old in good health. Some clones in this sample may be carry-over from other donors' samples.

The CDR3 spells CASSLMGRGSNQPQHF. The DNA for the CDR3 is TGTGCCAGCAGCTTAATGGGCAGGGGGAGCAATCAGCCCCAGCATTTT. The chain recombines TRBV7-2 with TRBJ1-5; TRBD1 matches 7 bases. V shed 2 bases, J shed 1 base, and the junction held 5 bases outside the gene matches. The CDR3 extends over 16 amino acids. The germline V gene has CDR1 SGHTA and CDR2 FQGNSA.

CDR3 nucleotide sequence: TGTGCCAGCAGCTTCAGGCAATGGGACGAGCAGTACTTC. It codes for CASSFRQWDEQYF. The chain is built from TRBV7-9 and TRBJ2-7; D is unclear. V was pared by 3 bases and J by 5 bases, with 11 bases between. Germline CDR1 is SEHNR and CDR2 is FQNEAQ (reference sequence). The CDR3 sequence is 13 residues long. The full variable domain, with the rest looked up from reference TRBV7-9 and TRBJ2-7, is DTGVSQNPRHKITKRGQNVTFRCDPISEHNRLYWYRQTLGQGPEFLTYFQNEAQLEKSRLLSDRFSAERPKGSFSTLEIQRTEQGDSAMYLCASSFRQWDEQYFGPGTRLTVT.

The chain combines TRBV7-8 with TRBJ2-2; 7 bases are shared with TRBD1. This CDR3 contains 16 residues. V was pared by 1 base and J by 2 bases, with 4 bases of the junction left unmatched. CDR1 is SGHVS and CDR2 is FQNEAQ in the germline V gene. In nucleotides, the CDR3 is TGTGCCAGCAGCTTAGTCGGGACAGCCAACACCGGGGAGCTGTTTTTT. Translation: CASSLVGTANTGELFF.

Turning to this clone: The same CDR3 can be traced to other DNA sequences in this sample. V gene TRBV19 combines with J gene TRBJ2-7; weak D call: TRBD1 (5 bases). There are 14 residues in the CDR3. V lost 6 bases to trimming and J lost 2 bases, with 14 bases between them. Germline assignment: CDR1 LNHDA and CDR2 SQIVND (reference sequence). CDR3 protein: CASSLQTDPYEQYF. The CDR3, as DNA: TGTGCCAGTAGCCTTCAGACAGACCCCTACGAGCAGTACTTC.

The J gene is TRBJ1-2, the V gene TRBV14; D possibly corresponds to TRBD1 (6 bases). The V and J ends lost 2 bases and 3 bases respectively, with 10 bases between them. CDR3 length equals 14 residues. Per the germline V gene, CDR1 is SGHDN and CDR2 is FVKESK. Here the CDR3 reads CASSQYRADYGYTF. The CDR3 nucleotides are TGTGCCAGCAGCCAATACAGGGCGGACTATGGCTACACCTTC.

Of note for this clone: One base away lies a much larger clone, so this may be a sequencing read error. Within the sample, other DNA sequences also encode this same CDR3. This rearrangement joins TRBV2 to TRBJ2-7; D remains unclear. The CDR3 covers 12 residues. Trimming left V 4 bases short and J 0 bases short, with 4 bases between. The germline V gene encodes CDR1 SNHLY and CDR2 FYNNEI. The CDR3, as DNA: TGTGCCAGCAGTGCTAGCTCCTACGAGCAGTACTTC. It is translated as CASSASSYEQYF.

The chain links TRBV5-4 to TRBJ2-5; 8 nucleotides match TRBD1. J lost 3 bases, V lost 3 bases, and 7 bases had no gene match. The CDR3 sequence is 15 residues long. Germline loops: CDR1 SGHNT, CDR2 YYREEE (reference sequence). The CDR3 here is CASSSPPGQEETQYF. The CDR3 nucleotides read TGTGCCAGCAGCTCCCCCCCGGGACAGGAAGAGACCCAGTACTTC.

V and J are TRBV6-5 and TRBJ1-6; D ambiguous. The V end was cut by 6 bases, the J end by 8 bases, with 14 bases between. Germline CDR1 MNHEY, CDR2 SVGAGI. The CDR3 contains 14 residues. CDR3 in DNA: TGTGCCAGCAGCTTACAGACCAGCTATTCACCCCTCCACTTT. Translated: CASSLQTSYSPLHF.

J is TRBJ2-1 and V is TRBV5-1; 9 bases line up with TRBD2. V lost 10 bases, J lost 7 bases, and 9 bases stayed unmatched. Looked up from germline, CDR1 is SGHRS and CDR2 is YFSETQ. The CDR3 length is 13 residues. The CDR3 sequence is CASSSGSGNEQFF. Written as DNA, the CDR3 is TGCGCCTCTAGTAGCGGGAGTGGAAATGAGCAGTTCTTC.

The chain uses TRBV6-5 and TRBJ2-1; TRBD2 aligns across 9 bases. V dropped 5 bases and J dropped 8; count of bases not matched to a gene: 10. This CDR3 spans 15 amino acids. Per the germline V gene, CDR1 is MNHEY and CDR2 is SVGAGI. CDR3 coding DNA: TGTGCCAGCAGTCCCCCGGGACTAGCTTCCCATGAGCAGTTCTTC. This encodes CASSPPGLASHEQFF.

This chain links TRBV28 with TRBJ2-1; tentative D call: TRBD2 (6 bases). CDR3 length: 14 amino acids. Germline V gene sequence: CDR1 MDHEN, CDR2 SYDVKM. V lost 2 bases and J lost 8, with 13 bases in between. The DNA for the CDR3 is TGTGCCAGCAGTTTACCGGGAGTTATCCATGAGCAGTTCTTC. It translates to CASSLPGVIHEQFF.

A word on this clone: Other DNA sequences from this sample encode an identical CDR3 as well. The V call is TRBV6-5, the J call TRBJ2-1, with TRBD2 matching 7 bases. The CDR3 is 15 residues long. Germline loops: CDR1 MNHEY, CDR2 SVGAGI. V gave up 3 bases and J gave up 1 base; unmatched junction bases: 3. Here the CDR3 DNA reads TGTGCCAGCAGTTATGGCGGGAGATCCTACAATGAGCAGTTCTTC. Translation: CASSYGGRSYNEQFF.

The V and J genes are TRBV27 and TRBJ2-7; TRBD1 aligns across 7 bases. The J segment lost 2 bases and the V segment lost 1 base, leaving 2 bases of the junction unmatched. This CDR3 is 14 amino acids long. The germline V gene encodes CDR1 MNHEY and CDR2 SMNVEV (reference sequence). CDR3: CASSLWDRPYEQYF. The CDR3 nucleotides read TGTGCCAGCAGTTTATGGGACAGACCCTACGAGCAGTACTTC.

The chain uses TRBV5-1 and TRBJ1-2; D gene ambiguous. This CDR3 contains 16 residues. Trimming shortened V by 4 bases and J by 8 bases, and 24 bases separated the two germline ends. Germline V CDR1 and CDR2: SGHRS, YFSETQ. CDR3 loop: CASSTRNTGSQGGYTF. In nucleotides, the CDR3 is TGCGCCAGCAGCACCCGAAACACCGGGTCCCAAGGAGGCTACACCTTC.

The gene calls are TRBV4-2 and TRBJ2-7; D ambiguous. V was clipped by 0 bases and J by 4 bases, with 13 bases between them. Germline CDR1 and CDR2: LGHNA and YNFKEQ. The CDR3 runs to 15 residues. The CDR3 here is CASSQESTLDYEQYF. For the CDR3, the DNA is TGTGCCAGCAGCCAAGAGTCCACCCTTGATTACGAGCAGTACTTC.

The chain joins TRBV5-4 to TRBJ2-6; D is unclear. CDR3 length equals 15 residues. V lost 3 bases and J 4 bases, leaving 11 bases between the germline ends. The germline V gene encodes CDR1 SGHNT and CDR2 YYREEE (reference sequence). The chain's CDR3 is CASSSLSGGANVLTF. CDR3 in DNA: TGTGCCAGCAGCTCCCTGAGTGGGGGGGCCAACGTCCTGACTTTC.

In nucleotides, the CDR3 is TGTGCCAGCACCCCCCTAGCGGGAGTCGTGGGCACCGGGGAGCTGTTTTTT. Translating it yields CASTPLAGVVGTGELFF. The chain uses TRBV28 and TRBJ2-2; TRBD2 aligns across 10 bases. The CDR3 contains 17 residues. The germline V gene encodes CDR1 MDHEN and CDR2 SYDVKM. With V trimmed by 7 bases and J by 4 bases, 12 bases remained unmatched.

This rearrangement joins TRBV28 to TRBJ2-7; the D is unclear. Germline CDR1 is MDHEN and CDR2 is SYDVKM. The V end was cut by 5 bases, the J end by 4 bases, with 18 bases between. The CDR3 consists of 15 residues. In nucleotides, the CDR3 is TGTGCCAGCAGTGTGGTTCGGGTCTTCGTTTACGAGCAGTACTTC. It encodes CASSVVRVFVYEQYF.

This clone has more than one count but fewer than ten. The genes are TRBV5-1 and TRBJ2-5, with TRBD1 matching 7 bases. The CDR3 totals 15 residues. Trimming took 1 base from V and 4 from J; bases not matched to a gene: 7. Per germline, CDR1 SGHRS and CDR2 YFSETQ. The CDR3 DNA reads TGCGCCAGCAGCTTGACAGGGGTGCTGCGAGAGACCCAGTACTTC. Encoded protein: CASSLTGVLRETQYF.

This clone was seen only once. This chain uses TRBV27 with TRBJ2-7; no clear D. Germline-derived CDR1 and CDR2 are MNHEY and SMNVEV (reference sequence). The CDR3 runs to 12 residues. Trimming removed 5 bases at V and 4 bases at J, with 9 bases between. The CDR3 nucleotides are TGTGCCAGCAGTCCCCCCGGATACGAGCAGTACTTC. It codes for CASSPPGYEQYF.

The chain links TRBV28 to TRBJ2-7, with D possibly being TRBD1 (6 bases). The CDR3 extends over 12 amino acids. Trimming stripped 6 bases from V and 7 bases from J, with 13 bases between. CDR1 and CDR2 (germline): MDHEN, SYDVKM. DNA for the CDR3: TGTGCCAGCAGCACTGGGGGCGGGGAGCAGTACTTC. Residues: CASSTGGGEQYF.

There are many counts of this clone. This sequence joins TRBV7-9 and TRBJ1-1, with TRBD1 identical over 9 bases. This CDR3 is 14 amino acids long. With 8 bases clipped from V and 4 bases from J, the junction kept 8 bases outside the gene matches. CDR1 is SEHNR, CDR2 FQNEAQ, per germline (reference sequence). The CDR3 DNA sequence: TGTGCCAGCCAGTTAACAGGGGGCATCACTGAAGCTTTCTTT. It yields the protein CASQLTGGITEAFF. The full variable domain, with the rest looked up from reference TRBV7-9 and TRBJ1-1, is DTGVSQNPRHKITKRGQNVTFRCDPISEHNRLYWYRQTLGQGPEFLTYFQNEAQLEKSRLLSDRFSAERPKGSFSTLEIQRTEQGDSAMYLCASQLTGGITEAFFGQGTRLTVV.

This clone occurred once. The rearrangement links TRBV27 to TRBJ2-3; 7 nucleotides align to TRBD1. Germline CDR1 reads MNHEY; CDR2 reads SMNVEV (reference sequence). Losses at the gene ends were 4 bases for V and 2 bases for J; bases not matched to a gene: 3. The CDR3 spans 14 residues. This CDR3 is CASSSGQITDTQYF. The CDR3 nucleotides are TGTGCCAGCAGTTCGGGACAGATCACAGATACGCAGTATTTT.

V is TRBV2 and J is TRBJ1-4; 12 bases fit TRBD1. The J segment lost 8 bases and the V segment lost 6 bases, leaving 7 bases of the junction unmatched. This CDR3 has 15 residues. The germline gives CDR1 SNHLY, CDR2 FYNNEI. The CDR3 here is CASRARDRGQEKLFF. The DNA for the CDR3 is TGTGCCAGCAGGGCCCGGGACAGGGGGCAAGAAAAACTGTTTTTT.

The CDR3 loop reads CASSLGGNDNEQFF. CDR3 coding DNA: TGCGCCAGCAGCTTGGGAGGGAACGACAATGAGCAGTTCTTC. The rearrangement uses TRBV5-1 and TRBJ2-1, with a weak D call TRBD2 (5 bases). This CDR3 has 14 residues. The ends were cut back, 0 bases at V and 5 bases at J, with 9 bases in the middle. Germline CDR1 SGHRS, CDR2 YFSETQ. Using reference TRBV5-1 and TRBJ2-1 for the parts outside the CDR3, the full variable domain is KAGVTQTPRYLIKTRGQQVTLSCSPISGHRSVSWYQQTPGQGLQFLFEYFSETQRNKGNFPGRFSGRQFSNSRSEMNVSTLELGDSALYLCASSLGGNDNEQFFGPGTRLTVL.

The chain recombines TRBV10-3 with TRBJ1-1; the D is unclear. Germline CDR1 reads ENHRY; CDR2 reads SYGVKD. The CDR3 extends over 13 amino acids. The germline V and J ends were trimmed by 6 bases and 1 base, with 9 bases remaining between them. The CDR3 protein is CAIRSKENTEAFF. The CDR3 nucleotides are TGTGCCATCAGGTCGAAAGAGAACACTGAAGCTTTCTTT.

The V gene is TRBV30, the J gene TRBJ2-3, with no clear D. Trimming took off 1 base at V and 2 bases at J, with 4 bases between the two ends. The CDR3 has 12 amino acids. Germline V gene sequence: CDR1 GTSNPN, CDR2 SVGIG (reference sequence). The CDR3 loop reads CAWSAFTDTQYF. The CDR3 bases are TGTGCCTGGAGTGCATTCACAGATACGCAGTATTTT.